The clone carrying this T cell receptor (beta chain) was seen more than once but under ten times. Its cognate antigen is unknown. Use of 60 Vbeta and 13 Jbeta primers characterized the PCR. Repertoires were generated with immunoSEQ multiplex PCR, while TCRdb's copy carries only in-frame clones and drops some. The table shows about 160,000 clones, with about 60% occurring only once. These data originate in a study of cytomegalovirus exposure and HLA in healthy donors. Germline V gene sequence: CDR1 LGHNA, CDR2 YSLEER. The CDR3 contains 17 residues. J gave up 1 base and V 4 bases, and 8 bases lay outside the gene matches. Overall study results and limits: The productive fraction for most TCR beta V segments was about 87% or about 30% in an earlier analysis. The majority of TCR sequences were rare, yet some public TCRs appeared in many donors. Later examination showed HLA-associated TCR beta chains had greater clonal expansion than equally common others. When analyzed later, the rates of TCR association showed variation by HLA locus, with DRB1 the most and HLA-C the fewest.

The clonotype originates from a woman aged 55 to 70 in good health and CMV-seropositive. The chain joins TRBV4-3 to TRBJ2-5; 11 bases agree with TRBD2. The sample comprised PBMCs. The DNA for the CDR3 is TGCGCCAGCAGCCTTACTAGCGGGAGTGGGCGCCAAGAGACCCAGTACTTC. This encodes CASSLTSGSGRQETQYF.